This T cell receptor (beta chain) was recovered during a study of T cells in Graves' hyperthyroidism and ophthalmopathy. Germline V gives CDR1 KGHDR, CDR2 SFDVKD. CDR3 length: 15 amino acids. Trimming removed 2 bases from V and 0 bases from J, with 7 bases in between. Study results and limitations: Clonotypes that were expanded in thyroid above 0.001 mostly appeared in blood too.

Amplification targeted TCR beta CDR3 regions from RNA transcripts. Initially, a first-round RT-PCR of the TCR CDR3 employed the HTBI primer set. TCRdb independently ran MiXCR on the multiplex PCR reads; one entry per CDR3 protein. Seen here are 550,000 to 800,000 distinct CDR3 sequences, approximately 15% observed once, and the top ten hold about 16%. Points on this clonotype: The antigen is not known.

The sequenced sample consisted of blood. This clonotype was sampled from a man aged 50-60 years with Graves' hyperthyroidism. The rearrangement uses TRBV24-1 and TRBJ2-1; D gene unclear. This chain's CDR3 is CATSDSWSSYNEQFF. The CDR3 bases are TGTGCCACCAGTGATTCCTGGAGCTCCTACAATGAGCAGTTCTTC.